This is a list of T cell receptor beta chains from one sample in a study of cytomegalovirus exposure and HLA in healthy donors. Using immunoSEQ multiplex PCR, the repertoire was profiled, and TCRdb retains in-frame clones only, with some absent. Seen here are more than 150,000 clones, roughly 82% observed once, and the top ten hold approximately 1.2%. The source material was PBMCs. Receptors were obtained from a girl aged 2 to 10 in good health and CMV-seropositive. The CDR3 runs from the conserved cysteine through the conserved F or W. The order of the fields is J gene, clone size, V gene, D gene, CDR3 protein, CDR3 DNA. A D gene is named only where the DNA matches it firmly. Only part of the rows carry a size: once, few, many, or a class if the clone is expanded.

TRBJ2-7	-	TRBV2	TRBD1	CASYELSGGFLEQYF	TGTGCCAGCTACGAATTGTCAGGGGGCTTCCTCGAGCAGTACTTC
TRBJ1-1	few	TRBV18	TRBD1	CASSPGQANTEAFF	TGTGCCAGCTCACCGGGACAGGCGAACACTGAAGCTTTCTTT
TRBJ1-5	-	TRBV21-1	-	CASRDLGERYQPQHF	TGTGCCAGCAGGGACTTGGGAGAGAGGTATCAGCCCCAGCATTTT
TRBJ2-1	-	TRBV5-1	TRBD2	CASSWGLAGSSYNEQFF	TGCGCCAGCAGCTGGGGACTAGCGGGTAGCTCCTACAATGAGCAGTTCTTC
TRBJ1-1	-	TRBV12-5	-	CASGQGVGNTEAFF	TGTGCTAGTGGACAGGGTGTCGGGAACACTGAAGCTTTCTTT
TRBJ2-1	-	TRBV28	TRBD2	CASSYRTSGSLKNEQFF	TGTGCCAGCAGTTACAGGACTAGCGGGAGCCTCAAGAATGAGCAGTTCTTC
TRBJ1-1	-	TRBV5-4	-	CASSLETAMNTEAFF	TGTGCCAGCAGCTTGGAGACAGCCATGAACACTGAAGCTTTCTTT
TRBJ2-7	-	TRBV7-8	-	CASSLDRVSHEQYF	TGTGCCAGCAGCTTAGACAGGGTAAGCCACGAGCAGTACTTC
TRBJ1-1	few	TRBV11-3	-	CASSLQGSNTEAFF	TGTGCCAGCAGCTTACAGGGGTCGAACACTGAAGCTTTCTTT
TRBJ2-7	-	TRBV19	-	CASSILGAPLNEQYF	TGTGCCAGTAGTATCCTAGGCGCCCCCCTCAACGAGCAGTACTTC
TRBJ1-2	-	TRBV5-1	TRBD1	CASSLEGQGGHGYTF	TGCGCCAGCAGCTTGGAGGGACAGGGTGGTCACGGCTACACCTTC
TRBJ2-5	-	TRBV9	-	CASKKGGALQETQYF	TGTGCCAGCAAGAAGGGTGGGGCCCTCCAAGAGACCCAGTACTTC
TRBJ1-2	-	TRBV7-6	TRBD1	CASSSSTGRGYTF	TGTGCCAGCAGCTCCTCGACAGGGCGTGGCTACACCTTC
TRBJ2-7	few	TRBV4-1	-	CASSWGLSYEQYF	TGCGCCAGCAGCTGGGGACTGAGCTACGAGCAGTACTTC
TRBJ2-7	few	TRBV19	TRBD2	CASRTGTSNEQYF	TGTGCCAGTAGAACCGGGACTAGCAACGAGCAGTACTTC
TRBJ2-4	-	TRBV6-1	-	CASETGYIQYF	TGTGCCAGCGAAACAGGGTACATTCAGTACTTC
TRBJ2-1	few	TRBV30	TRBD2	CAWSTPGTSGSKEQFF	TGTGCCTGGAGTACACCCGGGACTAGCGGGAGTAAGGAGCAGTTCTTC
TRBJ2-2	few	TRBV6-5	-	CASSHRLVRGELFF	TGTGCCAGCAGCCATAGACTAGTACGAGGGGAGCTGTTTTTT
TRBJ1-1	-	TRBV6-1	-	CASSATGNTEAFF	TGTGCCAGCAGCGCCACAGGGAACACTGAAGCTTTCTTT
TRBJ1-6	few	TRBV19	-	CASRYRDSPLHF	TGTGCCAGTAGATACAGGGATTCACCCCTCCACTTT
TRBJ2-3	-	TRBV5-1	TRBD2	CASTLAGDTDTQYF	TGCGCCAGCACCCTAGCGGGAGACACAGATACGCAGTATTTT
TRBJ1-1	-	TRBV5-5	TRBD1	CASSPTGGNTEAFF	TGTGCCAGCAGCCCTACAGGGGGCAACACTGAAGCTTTCTTT
TRBJ2-2	-	TRBV6-6	TRBD2	CASSPAGLEGGELFF	TGTGCCAGCAGCCCAGCTGGACTAGAGGGCGGGGAGCTGTTTTTT
TRBJ1-1	-	TRBV11-3	-	CASSRTGSHTEAFF	TGTGCCAGCAGCCGAACAGGGTCCCACACTGAAGCTTTCTTT
TRBJ2-1	few	TRBV30	TRBD2	CAWKAPDLWRGYNEQFF	TGTGCCTGGAAAGCCCCGGACTTGTGGCGGGGGTACAATGAGCAGTTCTTC
TRBJ2-3	-	TRBV29-1	-	CSVEEDRGTQYF	TGCAGCGTTGAAGAAGACCGGGGGACGCAGTATTTT
TRBJ2-7	-	TRBV2	TRBD1	CASSAGTGILHEQYF	TGTGCCAGCAGTGCCGGGACAGGAATCCTCCACGAGCAGTACTTC
TRBJ2-1	-	TRBV7-3	-	CASSPGLRNEQFF	TGTGCCAGCAGCCCAGGACTCCGCAATGAGCAGTTCTTC
TRBJ2-7	once	TRBV7-9	-	CASSSGPTGQYF	TGTGCCAGCAGCTCAGGGCCTACAGGGCAGTACTTC
TRBJ2-1	-	TRBV5-1	TRBD2	CASSSLYLTSGEYNEQFF	TGCGCCAGCAGCTCGCTATACTTGACTAGCGGAGAATACAATGAGCAGTTCTTC
TRBJ1-4	few	TRBV2	-	CASSLLGKLFF	TGTGCCAGCAGTCTCCTCGGAAAACTGTTTTTT
TRBJ1-1	-	TRBV20-1	-	CTSRPEAFF	TGCACAAGCCGCCCTGAAGCTTTCTTT
TRBJ1-2	-	TRBV9	-	CASSVAREAAPYGYTF	TGTGCCAGCAGCGTCGCACGGGAGGCGGCCCCCTATGGCTACACCTTC
TRBJ1-5	few	TRBV29-1	-	CSVVGGGLDQPQHF	TGCAGCGTTGTGGGGGGAGGTTTGGATCAGCCCCAGCATTTT
TRBJ2-3	-	TRBV25-1	TRBD1	CASSLSRAGQGLDTQYF	TGTGCCAGCAGTCTTTCAAGGGCGGGACAGGGGTTGGATACGCAGTATTTT
TRBJ2-3	-	TRBV4-2	TRBD2	CASSQDFLAVFTQYF	TGTGCCAGCAGCCAAGATTTCCTAGCGGTCTTTACGCAGTATTTT
TRBJ1-5	-	TRBV19	TRBD1	CASSGQGSSNQPQHF	TGTGCCAGTAGTGGACAGGGTTCTAGCAATCAGCCCCAGCATTTT
TRBJ1-2	-	TRBV5-6	-	CASSSRVPGGYTF	TGTGCCAGCAGCTCCCGGGTCCCTGGGGGCTACACCTTC
TRBJ2-7	-	TRBV7-9	-	CASSLERLGGSYEQYF	TGTGCCAGCAGCTTAGAGAGGTTGGGGGGATCCTACGAGCAGTACTTC
TRBJ1-4	-	TRBV29-1	TRBD1	CSVDRDRGGEKLFF	TGCAGCGTTGATCGTGACAGGGGGGGGGAAAAACTGTTTTTT
TRBJ1-1	-	TRBV5-1	TRBD1	CASSLEPQGGTEAFF	TGCGCCAGCAGCTTGGAGCCCCAGGGGGGAACTGAAGCTTTCTTT
TRBJ2-7	few	TRBV4-1	TRBD1	CASSHQDRVAYEQYF	TGCGCCAGCAGCCACCAGGACAGGGTAGCCTACGAGCAGTACTTC
TRBJ2-1	few	TRBV2	TRBD1	CASGRDSYNEQFF	TGTGCCAGCGGAAGGGACAGCTACAATGAGCAGTTCTTC
TRBJ2-1	-	TRBV7-6	TRBD2	CASSLQLLAVYNEQFF	TGTGCCAGCAGCTTACAACTACTAGCGGTTTACAATGAGCAGTTCTTC